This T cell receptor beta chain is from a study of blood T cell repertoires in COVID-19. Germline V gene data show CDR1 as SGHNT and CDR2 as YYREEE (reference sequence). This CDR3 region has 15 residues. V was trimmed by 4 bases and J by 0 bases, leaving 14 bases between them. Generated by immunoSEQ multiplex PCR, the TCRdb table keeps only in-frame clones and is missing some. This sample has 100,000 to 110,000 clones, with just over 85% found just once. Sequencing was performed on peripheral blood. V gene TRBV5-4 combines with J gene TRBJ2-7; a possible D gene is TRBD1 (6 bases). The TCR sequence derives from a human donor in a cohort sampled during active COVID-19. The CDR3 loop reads CASSTGTLSSYEQYF. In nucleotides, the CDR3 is TGTGCCAGCAGCACAGGGACGTTAAGCTCCTACGAGCAGTACTTC.